A selection of T cell receptor beta chains follows, all from one sample in a study of tumor-infiltrating lymphocytes in primary liver carcinoma. TCRdb called the multiplex PCR reads again in MiXCR, with one record for every CDR3 protein. Counted here are roughly 330,000 distinct CDR3 sequences, less than 70% occurring once; the ten biggest clones make up under 8.5%. Material for sequencing was peripheral blood. These receptors were collected from a man aged 35 to 55 with primary liver carcinoma and hepatitis B virus infection. CDR3s include the opening cysteine and the closing phenylalanine or tryptophan. The D gene is left open where the match is weak. Clone size is given for some rows only: seen once, a few or many times, or a class if the clone is expanded.

len	j_gene	abundance	d_gene	v_gene	CDR3nt	CDR3aa
15	TRBJ1-2	many	-	TRBV11-2	TGTGCCAGCAGCTTAGCGCTCCAGGGACCCTATGGCTACACCTTC	CASSLALQGPYGYTF
15	TRBJ2-7	-	-	TRBV11-2	TGTGCTAGCAGCTTAGGGAATTCTTCGGGTTACGAGCAGTACTTC	CASSLGNSSGYEQYF
14	TRBJ1-1	-	-	TRBV6-5	TGTGCCAGAAGTACTCCAGGGTTTAACACTGAAGCTTTCTTT	CARSTPGFNTEAFF
14	TRBJ2-5	few	-	TRBV5-1	TGCGCCAGCAGCGCGGACGGGAACCAAGAGACCCAGTACTTC	CASSADGNQETQYF
13	TRBJ2-7	few	-	TRBV10-2	TGCGCCAGCCGAATTGGCGAATCCTACGAGCAGTACTTC	CASRIGESYEQYF
13	TRBJ2-2	-	-	TRBV11-2	TGTGCCAGCAGCACAGGGACCATCGGGGAGTTGTTTTTT	CASSTGTIGELFF
16	TRBJ2-3	few	-	TRBV21-1	TGTGCCAGCATCAACCCCGGGACAGGGGGCAACTATACGCAGTATTTT	CASINPGTGGNYTQYF
16	TRBJ2-2	once	-	TRBV4-3	TGCGCCAGCAGCCAAACATTTGCGGTTCTCACCGGGGAGCTGTTTTTT	CASSQTFAVLTGELFF
13	TRBJ2-1	-	-	TRBV10-2	TGCGCCAGCAGTGAGTCCCTATGGAATGAGCAGTTCTTC	CASSESLWNEQFF
14	TRBJ1-4	few	TRBD1	TRBV5-1	TGCGCCAGCAGCTTGATGACAGGGTCCGGAAAACTGTTTTTT	CASSLMTGSGKLFF
14	TRBJ2-1	once	-	TRBV11-2	TGTGCCAGCAGCTTAGTATGGGGCACCTATGAGCAGTTCTTC	CASSLVWGTYEQFF
17	TRBJ2-3	-	-	TRBV11-2	TGTGCCAGCAGCCTTCCTTATAGCAGGAGGAGCACAGATACGCAGTATTTT	CASSLPYSRRSTDTQYF
16	TRBJ2-5	-	TRBD2	TRBV6-5	TGTGCCAGCAGTTACTCAGCGGGAGGGGGCAAAGAGACCCAGTACTTC	CASSYSAGGGKETQYF
14	TRBJ2-7	-	-	TRBV11-3	TGCGCCAGCACCGTTAACGGGTACTCCTACGAGCAGTACTTC	CASTVNGYSYEQYF
14	TRBJ1-1	-	TRBD1	TRBV19	TGTGCCAGTACTGGACAGGTTGAGGGGACTGAAGCTTTCTTT	CASTGQVEGTEAFF
15	TRBJ1-1	-	-	TRBV5-5	TGTGCCAGCAGCTTGCTCGGGGGGTTAAACACTGAAGCTTTCTTT	CASSLLGGLNTEAFF
15	TRBJ2-1	few	TRBD1	TRBV5-4	TGTGCCAGCAGCTTCAATACACAGGGGTGGGATGAGCAGTTCTTC	CASSFNTQGWDEQFF
15	TRBJ2-5	-	TRBD1	TRBV7-9	TGTGCCAGCAGAGAGGGGCAGGGGGCCTTAGAGACCCAGTACTTC	CASREGQGALETQYF
14	TRBJ2-3	-	-	TRBV11-2	TGTGCCAGCGGCTTATCCAGGAGCACAGATACGCAGTATTTT	CASGLSRSTDTQYF
14	TRBJ2-2	-	-	TRBV11-2	TGTGCCAACAGCAGGGACGGAACCAGCGGGGAGCTGTTTTTT	CANSRDGTSGELFF
16	TRBJ1-1	-	TRBD1	TRBV5-1	TGCGCCAACAGCTTGGGGGCAGGGGGCGCGATAACTGAAGCTTTCTTT	CANSLGAGGAITEAFF
13	TRBJ2-7	many	-	TRBV6-1	TGTGCCGCTTCGGAGGCGGGGATAAAGGAGCAGTACTTC	CAASEAGIKEQYF
13	TRBJ1-6	few	-	TRBV10-3	TGTGCCATCAACCCTGGGGGAAATTCACCCCTCCACTTT	CAINPGGNSPLHF